A selection of T cell receptor beta chains follows, all from one sample in a study of response to subunit inactivated influenza vaccine. One entry per CDR3 protein results from TCRdb running MiXCR on the RT-PCR reads. The sample holds roughly 650,000 distinct CDR3 sequences, around 13% seen once. Specimen: PBMCs from blood, collected around two weeks before vaccination. These receptors all stem from a man over 45 who received an inactivated influenza vaccine. CDR3s include the opening cysteine and the closing phenylalanine or tryptophan. Each record gives: clone size, D gene, J gene, V gene, CDR3 protein, CDR3 DNA. A D gene is named only where the DNA matches it firmly. Clone size, where shown, is once, few, many, or a class for clones that have expanded.

clone_size: many
d_call: TRBD2
j_call: TRBJ2-3
v_call: TRBV29-1
cdr3_aa: CSVASGSTSTDTQYF
cdr3_nt: TGCAGCGTTGCTAGCGGGTCGACCAGCACAGATACGCAGTATTTT

clone_size: many
d_call: TRBD1
j_call: TRBJ2-2
v_call: TRBV28
cdr3_aa: CASRTGSNTGELFF
cdr3_nt: TGTGCCAGCAGGACAGGGAGTAACACCGGGGAGCTGTTTTTT

clone_size: few
d_call: TRBD2
j_call: TRBJ2-3
v_call: TRBV5-5
cdr3_aa: CASSLVPSGRTDTQYF
cdr3_nt: TGTGCCAGCAGCTTGGTTCCCAGCGGGAGGACAGATACGCAGTATTTT

clone_size: many
d_call: TRBD2
j_call: TRBJ2-7
v_call: TRBV7-8
cdr3_aa: CASSPAGGRTGEQYF
cdr3_nt: TGTGCCAGCAGCCCAGCTGGCGGGAGGACGGGGGAGCAGTACTTC

clone_size: .
d_call: TRBD1
j_call: TRBJ2-6
v_call: TRBV20-1
cdr3_aa: CSAPGQGVSGANVLTF
cdr3_nt: TGCAGTGCTCCGGGACAGGGGGTATCTGGGGCCAACGTCCTGACTTTC

clone_size: .
d_call: .
j_call: TRBJ2-2
v_call: TRBV4-3
cdr3_aa: CASSQDRADFANTGELFF
cdr3_nt: TGCGCCAGCAGCCAAGATAGGGCTGACTTTGCGAACACCGGGGAGCTGTTTTTT

clone_size: .
d_call: .
j_call: TRBJ2-1
v_call: TRBV29-1
cdr3_aa: CSVALVRQNNEQFF
cdr3_nt: TGCAGCGTTGCTTTAGTGCGACAAAACAATGAGCAGTTCTTC

clone_size: few
d_call: .
j_call: TRBJ2-3
v_call: TRBV28
cdr3_aa: CASALGSVGDTQYF
cdr3_nt: TGTGCCAGCGCCTTGGGCTCCGTGGGCGATACGCAGTATTTT

clone_size: .
d_call: TRBD1
j_call: TRBJ1-2
v_call: TRBV6-5
cdr3_aa: CASSYSSVRGRDGYTF
cdr3_nt: TGTGCCAGCAGTTACTCGTCAGTCAGGGGGCGAGATGGCTACACCTTC

clone_size: few
d_call: .
j_call: TRBJ2-2
v_call: TRBV7-9
cdr3_aa: CASRGWLNTGELFF
cdr3_nt: TGTGCCAGCAGGGGATGGTTGAACACCGGGGAGCTGTTTTTT

clone_size: few
d_call: .
j_call: TRBJ2-5
v_call: TRBV21-1
cdr3_aa: CASSRNRGPQETQYF
cdr3_nt: TGTGCCAGCAGCAGAAACAGGGGCCCCCAAGAGACCCAGTACTTC

clone_size: .
d_call: TRBD1
j_call: TRBJ1-2
v_call: TRBV6-5
cdr3_aa: CASSYSDRVESGYTF
cdr3_nt: TGTGCCAGCAGTTACTCGGACAGGGTGGAATCCGGCTACACCTTC

clone_size: many
d_call: .
j_call: TRBJ1-5
v_call: TRBV20-1
cdr3_aa: CSAILPMANQPQHF
cdr3_nt: TGCAGTGCTATATTGCCGATGGCGAATCAGCCCCAGCATTTT

clone_size: .
d_call: TRBD1
j_call: TRBJ2-3
v_call: TRBV5-1
cdr3_aa: CASSSGTGNPDTQYF
cdr3_nt: TGCGCCAGCAGCTCCGGGACAGGTAACCCAGATACGCAGTATTTT

clone_size: few
d_call: .
j_call: TRBJ2-5
v_call: TRBV6-4
cdr3_aa: CASNAGETQYF
cdr3_nt: TGTGCCAGCAACGCCGGGGAGACCCAGTACTTC

clone_size: few
d_call: TRBD2
j_call: TRBJ2-3
v_call: TRBV29-1
cdr3_aa: CSAAGERGYTDTQYF
cdr3_nt: TGCAGCGCCGCGGGCGAGCGGGGATACACAGATACGCAGTATTTT

clone_size: few
d_call: .
j_call: TRBJ2-3
v_call: TRBV5-6
cdr3_aa: CASSPGPERETQYF
cdr3_nt: TGTGCCAGCAGCCCCGGACCGGAGAGGGAGACGCAGTATTTT

clone_size: few
d_call: .
j_call: TRBJ2-2
v_call: TRBV7-8
cdr3_aa: CASKREGRTGELFF
cdr3_nt: TGTGCCAGCAAAAGAGAGGGCCGTACCGGGGAGCTGTTTTTT

clone_size: few
d_call: TRBD2
j_call: TRBJ2-7
v_call: TRBV10-3
cdr3_aa: CAISDYSSGRANEQYF
cdr3_nt: TGTGCCATCAGTGACTACTCTAGCGGGAGGGCCAACGAGCAGTACTTC

clone_size: .
d_call: TRBD1
j_call: TRBJ1-2
v_call: TRBV6-2/TRBV6-3
cdr3_aa: CASRTGTDFYGYTF
cdr3_nt: TGTGCCAGCAGAACCGGGACAGACTTTTATGGCTACACCTTC

clone_size: many
d_call: TRBD2
j_call: TRBJ2-3
v_call: TRBV20-1
cdr3_aa: CSASPTSGSPDTQYF
cdr3_nt: TGCAGTGCTTCCCCTACTAGCGGGAGTCCAGATACGCAGTATTTT

clone_size: many
d_call: .
j_call: TRBJ1-2
v_call: TRBV12-3/TRBV12-4
cdr3_aa: CASRRRGGGMDYYGYTF
cdr3_nt: TGTGCCAGCAGACGAAGGGGGGGCGGGATGGACTACTATGGCTACACCTTC

clone_size: .
d_call: TRBD2
j_call: TRBJ2-1
v_call: TRBV11-2
cdr3_aa: CASSLSGSRNEQFF
cdr3_nt: TGTGCCAGCAGCTTGAGCGGGAGCAGAAATGAGCAGTTCTTC

clone_size: .
d_call: .
j_call: TRBJ1-6
v_call: TRBV15
cdr3_aa: CATSITDSPLHF
cdr3_nt: TGTGCCACCAGCATTACGGATTCACCCCTCCACTTT

clone_size: few
d_call: .
j_call: TRBJ2-4
v_call: TRBV15
cdr3_aa: CATSSRTQNIQYF
cdr3_nt: TGTGCCACCAGCTCCCGGACCCAAAACATTCAGTACTTC

clone_size: .
d_call: TRBD2
j_call: TRBJ2-4
v_call: TRBV6-2/TRBV6-3
cdr3_aa: CASSLADPVAKNIQYF
cdr3_nt: TGTGCCAGCAGTCTAGCGGACCCGGTCGCCAAAAACATTCAGTACTTC

clone_size: .
d_call: .
j_call: TRBJ2-7
v_call: TRBV12-3/TRBV12-4
cdr3_aa: CASRQGSGYEQYF
cdr3_nt: TGTGCCAGCAGGCAAGGAAGCGGCTACGAGCAGTACTTC

clone_size: .
d_call: .
j_call: TRBJ2-3
v_call: TRBV12-3/TRBV12-4
cdr3_aa: CASSFALGAPDTDTQYF
cdr3_nt: TGTGCCAGCAGTTTTGCGTTGGGGGCACCAGACACAGATACGCAGTATTTT

clone_size: few
d_call: TRBD1
j_call: TRBJ2-1
v_call: TRBV6-5
cdr3_aa: CASRDRGGQFF
cdr3_nt: TGTGCCAGCAGAGACAGGGGGGGGCAGTTCTTC

clone_size: .
d_call: .
j_call: TRBJ1-2
v_call: TRBV20-1
cdr3_aa: CSARGGHRGYGYTF
cdr3_nt: TGCAGTGCTAGGGGAGGGCACCGGGGCTATGGCTACACCTTC

clone_size: few
d_call: .
j_call: TRBJ2-1
v_call: TRBV5-5
cdr3_aa: CASSPAENYNEQFF
cdr3_nt: TGTGCCAGCAGCCCAGCGGAAAACTACAATGAGCAGTTCTTC

clone_size: few
d_call: TRBD2
j_call: TRBJ2-1
v_call: TRBV5-6
cdr3_aa: CASSLEGLAGGGNEQFF
cdr3_nt: TGTGCCAGCAGCTTGGAGGGACTAGCGGGAGGAGGCAATGAGCAGTTCTTC

clone_size: many
d_call: .
j_call: TRBJ1-2
v_call: TRBV20-1
cdr3_aa: CSATGQNYGYTF
cdr3_nt: TGCAGTGCGACCGGACAGAACTATGGCTACACCTTC

clone_size: .
d_call: .
j_call: TRBJ2-3
v_call: TRBV5-1
cdr3_aa: CASRLEPGSGRTDTQYF
cdr3_nt: TGCGCCAGCAGACTAGAACCGGGGTCGGGCAGAACAGATACGCAGTATTTT

clone_size: many
d_call: TRBD2
j_call: TRBJ2-2
v_call: TRBV12-3/TRBV12-4
cdr3_aa: CASRGLAGGPGTGELFF
cdr3_nt: TGTGCCAGCAGAGGACTAGCGGGGGGGCCTGGGACCGGGGAGCTGTTTTTT

clone_size: many
d_call: .
j_call: TRBJ1-1
v_call: TRBV28
cdr3_aa: CASSAVREITEAFF
cdr3_nt: TGTGCCAGCAGTGCCGTCAGGGAAATAACTGAAGCTTTCTTT

clone_size: .
d_call: .
j_call: TRBJ2-7
v_call: TRBV6-5
cdr3_aa: CASSYSTSYEQYF
cdr3_nt: TGTGCCAGCAGTTACTCGACCTCCTACGAGCAGTACTTC

clone_size: .
d_call: .
j_call: TRBJ2-1
v_call: TRBV12-3/TRBV12-4
cdr3_aa: CASSLNGGKYNEQFF
cdr3_nt: TGTGCCAGCAGTTTAAACGGGGGCAAGTACAATGAGCAGTTCTTC

clone_size: .
d_call: TRBD2
j_call: TRBJ2-1
v_call: TRBV5-1
cdr3_aa: CASSTRTSGNEQFF
cdr3_nt: TGCGCCAGCAGCACCCGGACTAGCGGAAATGAGCAGTTCTTC

clone_size: few
d_call: .
j_call: TRBJ1-2
v_call: TRBV6-1
cdr3_aa: CASSVSTGFNYGYTF
cdr3_nt: TGTGCCAGCAGTGTTTCAACAGGGTTTAACTATGGCTACACCTTC

clone_size: few
d_call: TRBD2
j_call: TRBJ2-3
v_call: TRBV9
cdr3_aa: CASSISSGSADTQYF
cdr3_nt: TGTGCCAGCAGCATCTCTAGCGGGAGCGCAGATACGCAGTATTTT